The next 4 T cell receptor beta chains were all read from a single sample in a study of a mutant IDH1 vaccine in newly diagnosed glioma. As for time point: week 11, during vaccination. Mutant IDH1 20-mer peptide, at 300 ug, made up each vaccine dose, with topical imiquimod. Sequenced by immunoSEQ multiplex PCR; TCRdb stores in-frame clones only, minus some. The sample lists some 120,000 clones, 80% occurring once. Their specific antigens are unknown. Source: PBMCs, taken from a glioma patient whose treatment included an IDH1 peptide vaccine. These receptors all stem from a man aged 40-55 years with glioma.

This sequence joins TRBV4-3 and TRBJ2-2, with 12 bases identical to TRBD2. V gave up 1 base and J gave up 6 bases; unmatched junction bases: 9. This CDR3 has 18 amino acids. CDR1 is LGHNA and CDR2 is YSLEER in the germline V gene. CDR3 region: CASSQAPSGGAVAGELFF. The CDR3, as DNA: TGCGCCAGCAGCCAAGCCCCTAGCGGGGGGGCCGTGGCCGGGGAGCTGTTTTTT.

The table lists this clone with a few counts. The V gene is TRBV9, the J gene TRBJ1-3, with a tentative D call TRBD1 (5 bases). CDR1 is SGDLS, CDR2 YYNGEE, per germline. There are 16 residues in the CDR3. The germline V and J ends were trimmed by 0 bases and 0 bases, with 10 bases remaining between them. CDR3 in DNA: TGTGCCAGCAGCGTAGGGGGCGGAAGCTCTGGAAACACCATATATTTT. It codes for CASSVGGGSSGNTIYF.

This clone came up once. V usage is TRBV5-4 and J usage is TRBJ2-5; TRBD1 is a possible D gene (7 bases). Trimming pared 4 bases from V and 1 base from J, leaving 11 bases between. Germline V gene sequence: CDR1 SGHNT, CDR2 YYREEE (reference sequence). The CDR3 sequence is 14 residues long. For the CDR3, the DNA is TGTGCCAGCAGCGCGGGGACAGTCCAAGAGACCCAGTACTTC. Protein: CASSAGTVQETQYF.

CDR3 DNA: TGTGCCAGCAGCCCGTGGGGGACGAGCTCCTACGAGCAGTACTTC. The encoded protein is CASSPWGTSSYEQYF. This rearrangement joins TRBV9 to TRBJ2-7; D possibly uses TRBD1 or TRBD2 (5 bases each). This CDR3 contains 15 residues. Germline V gene data show CDR1 as SGDLS and CDR2 as YYNGEE. V lost 4 bases, J lost 0 bases, and 14 bases lay in between.